This T cell receptor (beta chain) came from a study of T cell responses to AZD1222 COVID-19 vaccine (dated by TCRdb to the early 2020s). Turning to the overall study: AZD1222 recipients with second doses at about 4 weeks or about 12 weeks were pooled, because spike-specific TCR depth and breadth did not differ between schedules. Enrollment into the trials was organized by age into subgroups of 18-55, 56-69 and 70-plus years, and those subgroups contained 148, 28 and 57 TCR-sequenced participants, respectively. A total of about 230 trial participants underwent TCR sequencing, of whom around 200 received two doses of AZD1222 and roughly 25 received two doses of the MenACWY control vaccine. The investigation overall reported the following: A significant rise in spike-specific TCR breadth and depth was observed after two AZD1222 doses relative to day 0 and relative to MenACWY recipients. Because no day 14 peak-response samples were available, repertoires were characterized only after the peak T cell response. The whole spike protein was spanned by vaccine-associated CD4 TCRs, and dominant responses were seen in regions 160-218 and 743-854. The 56-69-year group was small, and its depth increase did not reach significance, likely because of low power. Only a handful of AZD1222 recipients were SARS-CoV-2 seropositive at baseline, limiting conclusions about previously exposed vaccinees. Participants were mostly white British and included more females than males, and it was suggested by the authors that clonal diversity may have been underestimated. Reportedly, almost half of the unique spike-specific TCRs recognized epitopes lying outside the regions that are mutated in the B.1.351 and B.1.1.7 variants.

The CDR3 regions of human TCRbeta chains were analyzed by immunosequencing. The study's own analysis went as follows. Repertoire TCRs were checked for matches against a reference library of SARS-CoV-2-specific TCRs that had been generated using the MIRA antigen-specificity platform. Breadth meant the fraction of unique TCRs that were SARS-CoV-2-associated, whereas depth meant the fraction of total T cells that were SARS-CoV-2-associated. Each spike-specific TCR was assigned to its reactive spike region and to a CD4 or CD8 class using the MIRA data. Log10-transformed breadth and depth values were compared by one-way ANOVA with Sidak's multiple comparisons tests. TCRdb provides this immuneACCESS table in a form limited to in-frame rearrangements. Some clones are lacking; in checked studies, under half of them reflect an unresolved V gene, and why the rest are absent is not known. V, J and clone size are taken as reported in that table, and D and trimming were inferred from the DNA itself. The sample has over 120,000 clones on record, around 90% of them singletons. The ten top clones hold under 4% of the sample.

As regards this clone: The antigen this receptor binds is unknown. No clone much larger than this one lies a single base away; base qualities are absent.

This specimen's time point label, interpreted: baseline before first vaccination. Vaccinee samples were obtained from the UK trials COV001 and COV002, which included a single-blind randomized controlled phase 2/3 trial of AZD1222 (ChAdOx1 nCoV-19) in healthy adults. For TCRbeta chain sequencing, PBMC samples were collected from trial participants at day 0 and at day 28 after the second dose. The clonotype was recovered from an adult in good health. Sequences were derived from peripheral blood, sampled on day 0 of AZD1222 vaccination.

CDR3 region: CASVRGGNEKLFF. The DNA sequence reads TGTGCCAGCGTTCGAGGGGGGAATGAAAAACTGTTTTTT. The chain uses TRBV2 and TRBJ1-4; the D region possibly corresponds to TRBD1 (6 bases align). CDR1 and CDR2 (SNHLY, FYNNEI) derive from the germline V gene. V is reduced by 8 bases and J by 5 bases, leaving a spacing of 12 bases between them. Counted from cysteine to phenylalanine, this CDR3 has 13 amino acids. The kept DNA is CDR3 alone, 39 bases in frame from the first base.